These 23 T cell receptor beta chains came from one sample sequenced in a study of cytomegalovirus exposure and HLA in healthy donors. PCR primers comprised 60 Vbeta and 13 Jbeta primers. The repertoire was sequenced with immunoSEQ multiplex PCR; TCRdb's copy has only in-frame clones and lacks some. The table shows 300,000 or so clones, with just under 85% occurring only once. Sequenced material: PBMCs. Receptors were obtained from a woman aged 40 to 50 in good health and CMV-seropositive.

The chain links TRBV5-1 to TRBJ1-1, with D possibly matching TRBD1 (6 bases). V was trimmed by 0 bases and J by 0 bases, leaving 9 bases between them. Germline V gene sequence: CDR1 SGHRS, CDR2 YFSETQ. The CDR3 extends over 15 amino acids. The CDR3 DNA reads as TGCGCCAGCAGCTTGGTCCAGGGGTTGAACACTGAAGCTTTCTTT. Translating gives CASSLVQGLNTEAFF.

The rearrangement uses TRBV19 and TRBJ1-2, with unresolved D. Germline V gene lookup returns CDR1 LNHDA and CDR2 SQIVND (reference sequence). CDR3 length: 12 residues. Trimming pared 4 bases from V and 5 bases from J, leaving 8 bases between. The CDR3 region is CASSTPGYGYTF. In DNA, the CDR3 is TGTGCCAGTAGTACTCCGGGATATGGCTACACCTTC.

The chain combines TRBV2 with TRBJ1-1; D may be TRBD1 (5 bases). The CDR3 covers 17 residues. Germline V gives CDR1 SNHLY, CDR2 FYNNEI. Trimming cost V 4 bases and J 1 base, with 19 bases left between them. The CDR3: CASSARGATGGNTEAFF. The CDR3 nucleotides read TGTGCCAGCAGTGCCCGCGGGGCCACTGGGGGGAACACTGAAGCTTTCTTT.

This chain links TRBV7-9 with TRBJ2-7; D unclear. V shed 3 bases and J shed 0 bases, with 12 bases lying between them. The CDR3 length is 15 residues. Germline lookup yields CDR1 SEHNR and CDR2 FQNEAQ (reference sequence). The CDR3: CASSLESVFSYEQYF. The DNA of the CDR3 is TGTGCCAGCAGCTTGGAGTCAGTTTTCTCCTACGAGCAGTACTTC.

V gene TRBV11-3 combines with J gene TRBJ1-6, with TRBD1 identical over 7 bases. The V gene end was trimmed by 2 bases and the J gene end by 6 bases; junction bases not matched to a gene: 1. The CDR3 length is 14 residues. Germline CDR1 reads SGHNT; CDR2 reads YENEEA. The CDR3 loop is CASSLSGGNSPLHF. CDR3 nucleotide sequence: TGTGCCAGCAGCTTATCAGGGGGTAATTCACCCCTCCACTTT.

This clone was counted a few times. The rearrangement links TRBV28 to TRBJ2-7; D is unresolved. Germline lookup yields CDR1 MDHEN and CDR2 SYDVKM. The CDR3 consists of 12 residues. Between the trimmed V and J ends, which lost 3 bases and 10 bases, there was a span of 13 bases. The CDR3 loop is CASSLLQRSQYF. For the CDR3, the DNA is TGTGCCAGCAGTTTGCTTCAGCGAAGCCAGTACTTC.

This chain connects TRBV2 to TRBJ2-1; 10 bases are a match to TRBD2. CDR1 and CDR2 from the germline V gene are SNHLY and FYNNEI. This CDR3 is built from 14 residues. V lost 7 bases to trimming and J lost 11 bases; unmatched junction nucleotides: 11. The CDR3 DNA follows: TGTGCCAGCACCCTAGCGGGAGTCTTGGCCCAGCAGTTCTTC. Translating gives CASTLAGVLAQQFF.

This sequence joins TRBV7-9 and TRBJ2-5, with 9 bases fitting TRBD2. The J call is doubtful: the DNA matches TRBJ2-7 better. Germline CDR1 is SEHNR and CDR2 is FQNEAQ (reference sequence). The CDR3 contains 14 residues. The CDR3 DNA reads TGTGCCAGCAGCTTAGCTAGCGGGAGTGGCGAGCAGTACTTC. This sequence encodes CASSLASGSGEQYF.

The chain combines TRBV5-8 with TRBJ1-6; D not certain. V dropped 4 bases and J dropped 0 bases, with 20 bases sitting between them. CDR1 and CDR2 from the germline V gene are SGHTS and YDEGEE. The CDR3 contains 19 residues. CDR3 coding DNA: TGTGCCAGCAGCCCGGATAAGATGTTGGGGAGCTCCTATAATTCACCCCTCCACTTT. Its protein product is CASSPDKMLGSSYNSPLHF.

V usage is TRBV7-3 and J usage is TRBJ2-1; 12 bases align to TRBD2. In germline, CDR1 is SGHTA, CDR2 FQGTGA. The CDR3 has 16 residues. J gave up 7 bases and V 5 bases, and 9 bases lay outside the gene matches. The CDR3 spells CASSLLTSGSRNEQFF. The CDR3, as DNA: TGTGCCAGCAGCCTATTGACTAGCGGGAGCAGGAATGAGCAGTTCTTC.

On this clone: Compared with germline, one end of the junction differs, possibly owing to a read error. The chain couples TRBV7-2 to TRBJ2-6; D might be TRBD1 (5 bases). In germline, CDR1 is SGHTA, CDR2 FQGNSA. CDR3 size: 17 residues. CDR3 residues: CASSSKVKNSGANGLTF. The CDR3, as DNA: TGTGCCAGCAGCTCAAAGGTTAAGAACTCTGGGGCCAACGGCCTGACTTTC.

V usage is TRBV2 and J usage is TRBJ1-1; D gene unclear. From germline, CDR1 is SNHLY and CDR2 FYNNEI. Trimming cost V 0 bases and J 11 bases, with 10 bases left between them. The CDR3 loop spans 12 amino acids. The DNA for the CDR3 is TGTGCCAGCAGTGAAGCGTGGCCGGGGGCTTTCTTT. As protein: CASSEAWPGAFF.

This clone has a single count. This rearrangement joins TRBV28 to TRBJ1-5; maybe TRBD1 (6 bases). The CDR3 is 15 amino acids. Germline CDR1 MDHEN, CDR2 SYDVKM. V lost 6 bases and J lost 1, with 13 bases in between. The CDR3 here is CASRESGVSNQPQHF. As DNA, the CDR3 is TGTGCCAGCAGGGAATCAGGGGTGAGCAATCAGCCCCAGCATTTT.

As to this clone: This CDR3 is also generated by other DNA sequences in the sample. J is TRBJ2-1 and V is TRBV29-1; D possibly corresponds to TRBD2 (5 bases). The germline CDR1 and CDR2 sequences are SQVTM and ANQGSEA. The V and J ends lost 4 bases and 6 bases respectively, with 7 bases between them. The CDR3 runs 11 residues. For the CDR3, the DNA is TGCAGCGTTGGCGAGGGCAATGAGCAGTTCTTC. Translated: CSVGEGNEQFF.

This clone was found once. CDR3 loop: CATIDKRVGYGYTF. CDR3 DNA: TGTGCCACCATCGACAAGAGGGTGGGGTATGGCTACACCTTC. This chain connects TRBV28 to TRBJ1-2, with unresolved D. Germline V gene lookup returns CDR1 MDHEN and CDR2 SYDVKM. This CDR3 has 14 residues. The ends were cut back, 10 bases at V and 5 bases at J, with 20 bases in the middle.

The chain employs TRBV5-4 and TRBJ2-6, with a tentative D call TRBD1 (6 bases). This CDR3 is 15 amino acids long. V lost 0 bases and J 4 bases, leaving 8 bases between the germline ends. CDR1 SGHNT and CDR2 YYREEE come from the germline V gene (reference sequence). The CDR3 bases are TGTGCCAGCAGCTTGGCAGGGACAGGGGCCAACGTCCTGACTTTC. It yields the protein CASSLAGTGANVLTF.

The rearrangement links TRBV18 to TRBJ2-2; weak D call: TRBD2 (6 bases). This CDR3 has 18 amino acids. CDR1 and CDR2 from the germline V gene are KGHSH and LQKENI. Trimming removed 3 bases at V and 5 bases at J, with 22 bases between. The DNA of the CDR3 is TGTGCCAGCTCACCCATGGCCCCATCGGGAGTACGGACCGGGGAGCTGTTTTTT. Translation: CASSPMAPSGVRTGELFF.

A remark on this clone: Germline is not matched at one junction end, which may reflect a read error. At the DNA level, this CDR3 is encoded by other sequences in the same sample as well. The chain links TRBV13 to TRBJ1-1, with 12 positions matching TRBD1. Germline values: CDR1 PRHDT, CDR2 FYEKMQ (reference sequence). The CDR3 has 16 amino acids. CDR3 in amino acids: CASSNRDRGRDTEAFF. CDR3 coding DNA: TGTGCCAGCAGCAACCGGGACAGGGGGCGTGACACCGAAGCTTTCTTT.

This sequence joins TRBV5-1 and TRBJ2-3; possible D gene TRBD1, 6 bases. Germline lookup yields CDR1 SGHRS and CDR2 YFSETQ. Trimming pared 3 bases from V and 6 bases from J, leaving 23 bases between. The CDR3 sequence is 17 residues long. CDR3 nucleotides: TGCGCCAGCAGCTCTCCCCTAGGTGACAGGTCGCGGGATACGCAGTATTTT. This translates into CASSSPLGDRSRDTQYF.

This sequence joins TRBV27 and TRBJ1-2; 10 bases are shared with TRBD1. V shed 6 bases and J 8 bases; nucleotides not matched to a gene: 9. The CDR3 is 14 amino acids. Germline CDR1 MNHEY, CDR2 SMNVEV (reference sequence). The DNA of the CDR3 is TGTGCCAGCAGCCCCGGGACAGGGGTGAGGGGCTACACCTTC. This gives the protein CASSPGTGVRGYTF.

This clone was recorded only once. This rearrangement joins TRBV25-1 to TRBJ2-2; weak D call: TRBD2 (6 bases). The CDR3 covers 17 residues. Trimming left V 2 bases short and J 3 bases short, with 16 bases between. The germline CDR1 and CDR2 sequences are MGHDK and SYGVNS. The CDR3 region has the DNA TGTGCCAGCAGTGAAGGCCAACCGCCGGGGGACACCGGGGAGCTGTTTTTT. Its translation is CASSEGQPPGDTGELFF.

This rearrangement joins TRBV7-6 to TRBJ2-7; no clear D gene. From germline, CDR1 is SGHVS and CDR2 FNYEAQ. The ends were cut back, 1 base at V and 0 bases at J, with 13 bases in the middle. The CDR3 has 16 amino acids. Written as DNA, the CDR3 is TGTGCCAGCAGCTTAGTAGATCTCAAAATCTCCTACGAGCAGTACTTC. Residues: CASSLVDLKISYEQYF. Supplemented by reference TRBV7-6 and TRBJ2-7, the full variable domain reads GAGVSQSPRYKVTKRGQDVALRCDPISGHVSLYWYRQALGQGPEFLTYFNYEAQQDKSGLPNDRFSAERPEGSISTLTIQRTEQRDSAMYRCASSLVDLKISYEQYFGPGTRLTVT.

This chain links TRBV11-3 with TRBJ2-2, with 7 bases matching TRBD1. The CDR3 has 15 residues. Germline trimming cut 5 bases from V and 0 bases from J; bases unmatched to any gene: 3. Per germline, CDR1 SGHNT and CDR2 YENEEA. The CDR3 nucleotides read TGTGCCAGCAGCCCCGGGACAGCGAACACCGGGGAGCTGTTTTTT. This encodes CASSPGTANTGELFF.